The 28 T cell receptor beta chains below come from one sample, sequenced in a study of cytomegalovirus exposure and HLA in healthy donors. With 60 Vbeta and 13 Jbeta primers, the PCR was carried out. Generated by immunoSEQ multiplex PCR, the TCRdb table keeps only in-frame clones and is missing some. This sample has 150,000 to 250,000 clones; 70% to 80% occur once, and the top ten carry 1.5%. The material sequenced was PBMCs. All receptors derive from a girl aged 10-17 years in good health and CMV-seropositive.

The CDR3 protein is CASSQEGAGFQETQYF. Here the CDR3 DNA reads TGCGCCAGCAGCCAAGAAGGGGCGGGGTTCCAAGAGACCCAGTACTTC. This rearrangement joins TRBV4-1 to TRBJ2-5, with D perhaps TRBD2 (6 bases). With 0 bases removed from V and 1 base from J, the gap between germline ends came to 12 bases. The CDR3 totals 16 residues. The germline gives CDR1 MGHRA, CDR2 YSYEKL.

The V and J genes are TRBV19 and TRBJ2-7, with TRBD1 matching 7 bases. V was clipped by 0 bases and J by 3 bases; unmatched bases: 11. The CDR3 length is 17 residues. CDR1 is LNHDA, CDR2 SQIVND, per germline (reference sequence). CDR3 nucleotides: TGTGCCAGTAGTATAGATTTCCGACAGGGTCGTTACTACGAGCAGTACTTC. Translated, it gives CASSIDFRQGRYYEQYF. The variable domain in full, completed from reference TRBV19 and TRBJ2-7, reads DGGITQSPKYLFRKEGQNVTLSCEQNLNHDAMYWYRQDPGQGLRLIYYSQIVNDFQKGDIAEGYSVSREKKESFPLTVTSAQKNPTAFYLCASSIDFRQGRYYEQYFGPGTRLTVT.

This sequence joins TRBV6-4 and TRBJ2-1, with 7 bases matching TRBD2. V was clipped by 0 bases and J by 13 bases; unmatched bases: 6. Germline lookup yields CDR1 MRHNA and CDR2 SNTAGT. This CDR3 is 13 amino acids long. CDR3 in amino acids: CASSDSERLAQFF. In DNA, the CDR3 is TGTGCCAGCAGTGACTCGGAGAGACTAGCCCAGTTCTTC.

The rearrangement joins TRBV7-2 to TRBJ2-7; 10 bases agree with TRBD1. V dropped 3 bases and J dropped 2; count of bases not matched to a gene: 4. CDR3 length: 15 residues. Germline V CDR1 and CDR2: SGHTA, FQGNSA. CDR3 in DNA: TGTGCCAGCAGCTTGGGACAGGGGTTAACCTACGAGCAGTACTTC. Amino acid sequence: CASSLGQGLTYEQYF.

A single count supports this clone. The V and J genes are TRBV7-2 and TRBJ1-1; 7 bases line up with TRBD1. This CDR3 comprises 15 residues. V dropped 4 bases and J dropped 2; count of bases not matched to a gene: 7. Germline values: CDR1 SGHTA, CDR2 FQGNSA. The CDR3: CASSSGGQANTEAFF. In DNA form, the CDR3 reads TGTGCCAGCAGCTCAGGCGGACAGGCAAACACTGAAGCTTTCTTT. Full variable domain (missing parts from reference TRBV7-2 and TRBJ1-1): GAGVSQSPSNKVTEKGKDVELRCDPISGHTALYWYRQSLGQGLEFLIYFQGNSAPDKSGLPSDRFSAERTGGSVSTLTIQRTQQEDSAVYLCASSSGGQANTEAFFGQGTRLTVV.

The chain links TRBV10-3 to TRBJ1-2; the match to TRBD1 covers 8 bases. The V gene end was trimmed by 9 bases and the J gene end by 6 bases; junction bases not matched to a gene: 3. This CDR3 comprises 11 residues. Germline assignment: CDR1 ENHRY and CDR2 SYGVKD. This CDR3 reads CAIKDRDGYTF. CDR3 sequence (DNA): TGTGCCATTAAGGACAGGGATGGCTACACCTTC.

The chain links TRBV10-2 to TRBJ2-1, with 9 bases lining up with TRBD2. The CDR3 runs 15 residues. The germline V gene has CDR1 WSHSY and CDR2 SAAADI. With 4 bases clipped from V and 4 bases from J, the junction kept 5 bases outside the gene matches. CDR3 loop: CASSAASGVYNEQFF. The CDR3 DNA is TGCGCCAGCAGTGCGGCTAGCGGGGTTTACAATGAGCAGTTCTTC.

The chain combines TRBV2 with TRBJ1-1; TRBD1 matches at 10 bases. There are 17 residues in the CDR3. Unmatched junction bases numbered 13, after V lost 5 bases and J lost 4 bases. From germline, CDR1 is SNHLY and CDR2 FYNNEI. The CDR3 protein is CASSLTTGGAGSTEAFF. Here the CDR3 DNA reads TGTGCCAGCAGTCTCACGACAGGGGGCGCGGGATCCACTGAAGCTTTCTTT.

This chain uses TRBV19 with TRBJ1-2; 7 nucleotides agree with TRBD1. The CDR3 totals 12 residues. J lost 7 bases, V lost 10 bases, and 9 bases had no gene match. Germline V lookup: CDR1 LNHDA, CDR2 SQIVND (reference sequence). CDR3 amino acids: CAISSGGGGYTF. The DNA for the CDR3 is TGTGCCATCAGTTCAGGGGGAGGTGGCTACACCTTC.

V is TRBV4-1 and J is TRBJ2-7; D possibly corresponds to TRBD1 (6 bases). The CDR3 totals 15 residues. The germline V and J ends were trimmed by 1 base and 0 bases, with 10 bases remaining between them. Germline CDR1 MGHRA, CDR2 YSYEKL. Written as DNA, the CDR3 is TGCGCCAGCAGCCAAGGCCCCAGGGGCTCCTACGAGCAGTACTTC. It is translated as CASSQGPRGSYEQYF.

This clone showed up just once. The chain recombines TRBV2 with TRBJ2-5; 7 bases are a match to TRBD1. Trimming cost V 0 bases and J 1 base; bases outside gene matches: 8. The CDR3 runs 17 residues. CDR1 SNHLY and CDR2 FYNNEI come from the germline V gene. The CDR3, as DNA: TGTGCCAGCAGTGAAGCAGGGACAGCCTACTTCCAAGAGACCCAGTACTTC. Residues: CASSEAGTAYFQETQYF.

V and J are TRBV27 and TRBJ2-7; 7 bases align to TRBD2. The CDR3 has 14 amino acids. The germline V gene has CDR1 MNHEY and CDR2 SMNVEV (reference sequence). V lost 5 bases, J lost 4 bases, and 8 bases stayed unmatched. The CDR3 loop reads CASSPGFSGYEQYF. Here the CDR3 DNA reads TGTGCCAGCAGTCCAGGGTTTAGCGGGTACGAGCAGTACTTC.

The CDR3 DNA reads TGTGCCATCAGTGAGGAGACATATGGCTACACCTTC. Translating it yields CAISEETYGYTF. The chain employs TRBV10-3 and TRBJ1-2, with D unclear. The CDR3 extends over 12 amino acids. Germline V gene lookup returns CDR1 ENHRY and CDR2 SYGVKD. The V end was cut by 2 bases, the J end by 5 bases, with 6 bases between.

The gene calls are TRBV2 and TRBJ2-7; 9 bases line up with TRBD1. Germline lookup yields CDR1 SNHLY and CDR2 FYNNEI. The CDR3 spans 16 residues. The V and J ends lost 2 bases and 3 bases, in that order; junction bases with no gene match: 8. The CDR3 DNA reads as TGTGCCAGCAGTGAACTGGGACAGGGAGACCACTACGAGCAGTACTTC. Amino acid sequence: CASSELGQGDHYEQYF.

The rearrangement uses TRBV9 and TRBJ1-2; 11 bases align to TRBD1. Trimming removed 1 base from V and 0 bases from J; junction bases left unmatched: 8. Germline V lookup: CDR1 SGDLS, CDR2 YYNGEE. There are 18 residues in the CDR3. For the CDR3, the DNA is TGTGCCAGCAGCGTAAACCCGGGACAGGGGGTTTCTAACTATGGCTACACCTTC. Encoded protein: CASSVNPGQGVSNYGYTF.

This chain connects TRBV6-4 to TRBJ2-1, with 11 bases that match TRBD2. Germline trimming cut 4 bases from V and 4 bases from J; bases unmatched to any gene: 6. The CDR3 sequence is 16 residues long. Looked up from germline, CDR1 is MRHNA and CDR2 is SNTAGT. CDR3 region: CASSVISGGAYNEQFF. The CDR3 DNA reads TGTGCCAGCAGTGTCATTAGCGGGGGGGCGTACAATGAGCAGTTCTTC.

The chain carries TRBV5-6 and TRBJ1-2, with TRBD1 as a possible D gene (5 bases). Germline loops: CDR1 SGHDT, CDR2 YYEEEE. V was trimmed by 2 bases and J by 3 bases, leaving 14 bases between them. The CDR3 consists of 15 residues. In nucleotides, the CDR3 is TGTGCCAGCAGCTTTGGAGGGGCCGCCCACTATGGCTACACCTTC. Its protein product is CASSFGGAAHYGYTF.

CDR3 coding DNA: TGTGCCAGCAGCTTTGGAGGGCTGGGAAACACCATATATTTT. It translates to CASSFGGLGNTIYF. This chain connects TRBV5-4 to TRBJ1-3, with D hard to call. V was clipped by 2 bases and J by 4 bases, with 10 bases between them. Germline CDR1 is SGHNT and CDR2 is YYREEE (reference sequence). The CDR3 contains 14 residues.

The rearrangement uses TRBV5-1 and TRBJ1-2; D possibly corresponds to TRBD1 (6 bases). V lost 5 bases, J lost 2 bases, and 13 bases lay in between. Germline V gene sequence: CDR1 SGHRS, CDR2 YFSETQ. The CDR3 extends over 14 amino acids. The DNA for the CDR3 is TGCGCCAGCAGGTTGACAGGCCTAAACTATGGCTACACCTTC. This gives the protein CASRLTGLNYGYTF.

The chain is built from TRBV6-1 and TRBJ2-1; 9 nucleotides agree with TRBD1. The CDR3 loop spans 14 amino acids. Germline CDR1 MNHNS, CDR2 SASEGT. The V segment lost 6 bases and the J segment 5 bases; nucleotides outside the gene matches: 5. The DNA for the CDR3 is TGTGCCAGCAGGAGGACAGGGGAGGACAATGAGCAGTTCTTC. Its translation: CASRRTGEDNEQFF.

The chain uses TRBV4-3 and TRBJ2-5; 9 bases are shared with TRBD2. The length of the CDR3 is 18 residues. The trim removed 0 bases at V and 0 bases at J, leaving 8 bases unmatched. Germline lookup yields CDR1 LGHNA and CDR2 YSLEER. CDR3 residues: CASSQEAAGGGYQETQYF. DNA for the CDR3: TGCGCCAGCAGCCAAGAGGCAGCGGGGGGCGGGTACCAAGAGACCCAGTACTTC.

The chain's CDR3 is CASSAGQGNGYTF. The CDR3 bases are TGTGCCAGCAGTGCTGGACAGGGGAATGGCTACACCTTC. V is TRBV2 and J is TRBJ1-2; 9 bases align to TRBD1. V lost 4 bases, J lost 6 bases, and 3 bases stayed unmatched. Germline V CDR1 and CDR2: SNHLY, FYNNEI. The CDR3 extends over 13 amino acids.

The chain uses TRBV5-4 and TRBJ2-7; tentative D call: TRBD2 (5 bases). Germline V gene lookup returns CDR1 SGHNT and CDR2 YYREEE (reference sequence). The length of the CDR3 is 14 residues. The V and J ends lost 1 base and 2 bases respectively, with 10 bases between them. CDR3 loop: CASSLYNGAYEQYF. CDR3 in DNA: TGTGCCAGCAGCTTGTACAACGGGGCCTACGAGCAGTACTTC.

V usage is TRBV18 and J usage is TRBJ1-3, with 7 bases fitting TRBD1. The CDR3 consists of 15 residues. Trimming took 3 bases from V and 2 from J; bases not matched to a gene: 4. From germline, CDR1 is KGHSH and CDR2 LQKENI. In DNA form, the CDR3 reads TGTGCCAGCTCACCGCCTACAGGGGCTGGAAACACCATATATTTT. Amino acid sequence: CASSPPTGAGNTIYF.

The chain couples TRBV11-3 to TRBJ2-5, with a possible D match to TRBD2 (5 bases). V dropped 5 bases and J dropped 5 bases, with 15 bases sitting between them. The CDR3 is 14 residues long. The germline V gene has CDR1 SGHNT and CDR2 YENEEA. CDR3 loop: CASSRGSSWETQYF. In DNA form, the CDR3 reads TGTGCCAGCAGCCGAGGGAGTTCTTGGGAGACCCAGTACTTC.

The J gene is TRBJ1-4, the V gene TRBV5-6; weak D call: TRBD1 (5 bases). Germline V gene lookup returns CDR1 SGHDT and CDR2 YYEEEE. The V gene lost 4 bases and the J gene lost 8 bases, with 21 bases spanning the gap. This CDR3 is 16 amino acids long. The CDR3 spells CASSLPTGDMKEKLFF. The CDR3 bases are TGTGCCAGCAGCCTACCTACGGGGGATATGAAGGAAAAACTGTTTTTT. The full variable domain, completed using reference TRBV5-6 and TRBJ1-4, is DAGVTQSPTHLIKTRGQQVTLRCSPKSGHDTVSWYQQALGQGPQFIFQYYEEEERQRGNFPDRFSGHQFPNYSSELNVNALLLGDSALYLCASSLPTGDMKEKLFFGSGTQLSVL.

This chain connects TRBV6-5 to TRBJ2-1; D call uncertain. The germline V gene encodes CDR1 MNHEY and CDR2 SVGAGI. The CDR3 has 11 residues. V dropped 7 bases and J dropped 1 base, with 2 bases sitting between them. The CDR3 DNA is TGTGCCAGCACATCCTACAATGAGCAGTTCTTC. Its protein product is CASTSYNEQFF.

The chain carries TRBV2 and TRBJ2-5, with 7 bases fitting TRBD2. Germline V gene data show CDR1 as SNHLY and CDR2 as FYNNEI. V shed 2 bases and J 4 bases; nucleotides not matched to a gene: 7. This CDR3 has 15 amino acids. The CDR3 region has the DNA TGTGCCAGCAGTGAAAGGAGCGGGGTAGGAGAGACCCAGTACTTC. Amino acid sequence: CASSERSGVGETQYF.